This TCR beta chain comes out of a study of blood T cell repertoires in COVID-19. Background on the study: The United States, Italy and Spain supplied acute and convalescent COVID-19 samples.

Profiled with immunoSEQ multiplex PCR; TCRdb holds only in-frame clones, not every one. This sample carries around 110,000 clones, about 81% of them seen once, and the ten largest clones take 6.5% to 10%. The sequencing input was peripheral blood. The source of this sequence is a man between 70 and 80 years old with acute or convalescent COVID-19.

The CDR3 here is CTSSQVPIIYEQYF. The DNA for the CDR3 is TGCACCAGCAGCCAAGTACCTATTATCTACGAGCAGTACTTC. The rearrangement uses TRBV1 and TRBJ2-7; TRBD2 was called by the table and not checked on the DNA. TRBV1 is reported as a pseudogene. The CDR3 covers 14 residues.